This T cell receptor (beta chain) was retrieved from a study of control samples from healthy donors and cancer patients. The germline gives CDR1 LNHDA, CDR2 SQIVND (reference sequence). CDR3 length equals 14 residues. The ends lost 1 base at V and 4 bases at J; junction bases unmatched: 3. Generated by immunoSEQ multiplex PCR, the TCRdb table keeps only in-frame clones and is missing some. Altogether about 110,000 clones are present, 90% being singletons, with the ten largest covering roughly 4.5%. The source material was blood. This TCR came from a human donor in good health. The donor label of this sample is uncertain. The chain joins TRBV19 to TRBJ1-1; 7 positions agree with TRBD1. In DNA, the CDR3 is TGTGCCAGTAGTATAGGACAGGGTCGCACTGAAGCTTTCTTT. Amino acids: CASSIGQGRTEAFF.